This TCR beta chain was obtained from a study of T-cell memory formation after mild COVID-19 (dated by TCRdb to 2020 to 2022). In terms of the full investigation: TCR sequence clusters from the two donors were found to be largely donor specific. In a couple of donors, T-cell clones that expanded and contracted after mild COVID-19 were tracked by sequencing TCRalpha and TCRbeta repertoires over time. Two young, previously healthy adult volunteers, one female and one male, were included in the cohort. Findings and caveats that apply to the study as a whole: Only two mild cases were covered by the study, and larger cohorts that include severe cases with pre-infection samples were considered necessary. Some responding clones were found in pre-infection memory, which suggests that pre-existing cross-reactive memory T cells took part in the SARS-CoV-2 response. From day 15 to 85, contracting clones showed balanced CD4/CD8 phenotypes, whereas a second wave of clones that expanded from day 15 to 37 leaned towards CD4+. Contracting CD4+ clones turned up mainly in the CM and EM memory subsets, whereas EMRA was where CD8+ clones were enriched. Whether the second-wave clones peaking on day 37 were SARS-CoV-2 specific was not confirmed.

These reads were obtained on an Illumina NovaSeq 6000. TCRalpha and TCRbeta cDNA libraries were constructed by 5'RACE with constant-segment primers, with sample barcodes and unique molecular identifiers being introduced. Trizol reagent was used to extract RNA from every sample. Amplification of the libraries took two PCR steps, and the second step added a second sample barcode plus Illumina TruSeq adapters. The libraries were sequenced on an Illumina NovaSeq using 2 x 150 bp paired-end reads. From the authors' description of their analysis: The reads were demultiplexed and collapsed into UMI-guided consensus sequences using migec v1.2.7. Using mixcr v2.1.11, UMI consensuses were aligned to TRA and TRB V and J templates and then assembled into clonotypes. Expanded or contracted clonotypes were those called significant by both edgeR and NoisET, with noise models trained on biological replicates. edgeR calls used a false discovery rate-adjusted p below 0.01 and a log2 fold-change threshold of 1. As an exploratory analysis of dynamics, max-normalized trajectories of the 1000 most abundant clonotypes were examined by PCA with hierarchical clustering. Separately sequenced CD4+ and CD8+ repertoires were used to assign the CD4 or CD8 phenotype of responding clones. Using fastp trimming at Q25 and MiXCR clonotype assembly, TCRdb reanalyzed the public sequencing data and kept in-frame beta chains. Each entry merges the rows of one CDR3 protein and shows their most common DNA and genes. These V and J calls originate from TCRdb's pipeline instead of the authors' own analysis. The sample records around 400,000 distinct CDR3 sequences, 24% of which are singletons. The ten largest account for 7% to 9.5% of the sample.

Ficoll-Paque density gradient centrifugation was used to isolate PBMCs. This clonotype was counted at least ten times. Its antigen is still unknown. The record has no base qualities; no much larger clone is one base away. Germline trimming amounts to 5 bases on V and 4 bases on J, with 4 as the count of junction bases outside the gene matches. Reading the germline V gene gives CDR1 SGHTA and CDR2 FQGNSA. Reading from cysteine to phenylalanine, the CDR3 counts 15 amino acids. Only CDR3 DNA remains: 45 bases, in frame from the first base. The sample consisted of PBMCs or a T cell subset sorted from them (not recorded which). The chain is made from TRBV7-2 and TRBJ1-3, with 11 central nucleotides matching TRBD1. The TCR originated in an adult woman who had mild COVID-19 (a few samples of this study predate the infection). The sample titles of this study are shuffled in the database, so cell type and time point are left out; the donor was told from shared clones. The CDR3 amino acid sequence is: CASSLDRGQGNTIYF. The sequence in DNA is TGTGCCAGCAGCCTGGACAGGGGGCAGGGAAACACCATATATTTT.